Listed here are 30 T cell receptor beta chains from one sample, sequenced in a study of blood T cell repertoires in COVID-19. The assay was immunoSEQ multiplex PCR, and TCRdb's table has in-frame clones only and misses some. The data show about 200,000 clones, with about 89% seen just once and 4.5% to 5.5% held by the top ten. Sequencing was done on a sample of peripheral blood. Receptor source: a woman between 35 and 50 years old with acute or convalescent COVID-19.

This clone was counted once. The gene calls are TRBV7-8 and TRBJ2-6, with 8 bases matching TRBD1. The V segment lost 6 bases and the J segment 3 bases; nucleotides outside the gene matches: 10. This CDR3 has 17 amino acids. Per germline, CDR1 SGHVS and CDR2 FQNEAQ. CDR3 bases: TGTGCCAGCAGACCGAGGACAGGGCGAGGTGGGGCCAACGTCCTGACTTTC. Its protein product is CASRPRTGRGGANVLTF.

The rearrangement joins TRBV2 to TRBJ2-7, with 9 bases identical to TRBD1. This CDR3 is 17 amino acids long. CDR1 SNHLY and CDR2 FYNNEI come from the germline V gene. With 0 bases clipped from V and 1 base from J, the junction kept 7 bases outside the gene matches. The CDR3 sequence is CASSEAPHGTGSYEQYV. Here the CDR3 DNA reads TGTGCCAGCAGTGAAGCCCCCCACGGGACAGGGTCCTACGAGCAGTACGTC.

The chain is built from TRBV29-1 and TRBJ1-1; 9 bases are a match to TRBD1. This CDR3 is built from 14 residues. Germline CDR1 and CDR2: SQVTM and ANQGSEA. With 7 bases clipped from V and 1 base from J, the junction kept 7 bases outside the gene matches. Written as DNA, the CDR3 is TGCAGCGGGACAGGGGTCAATCGGAACACTGAAGCTTTCTTT. Its protein is CSGTGVNRNTEAFF.

This rearrangement joins TRBV5-1 to TRBJ2-1; 9 nucleotides align to TRBD1. The J segment lost 9 bases and the V segment lost 3 bases, leaving 4 bases of the junction unmatched. The germline V gene has CDR1 SGHRS and CDR2 YFSETQ. The CDR3 has 13 amino acids. The CDR3 spells CASSYRQGGEQFF. The CDR3 bases are TGCGCCAGCAGCTACCGACAGGGGGGTGAGCAGTTCTTC.

The rearrangement uses TRBV21-1 and TRBJ1-2; the D segment call TRBD1 is taken from the table without a DNA check. TRBV21-1 is flagged as a pseudogene. The CDR3 runs 16 residues. The CDR3 loop reads CASSKLGWGRADGYTF. DNA of the CDR3: TGTGCCAGCAGCAAACTGGGTTGGGGCAGGGCGGATGGCTACACCTTC.

The chain is built from TRBV10-3 and TRBJ1-1, with 8 positions matching TRBD1. Germline V gene data show CDR1 as ENHRY and CDR2 as SYGVKD. The junction had 12 bases not matched to a gene; V was cut back by 10 bases and J by 2 bases. The CDR3 is made up of 15 amino acids. The CDR3 protein is CASSGTGGINTEAFF. The DNA for the CDR3 is TGTGCCAGTTCCGGGACAGGAGGAATAAACACTGAAGCTTTCTTT.

CDR3 sequence reads: CASTPTGSEDTQYF. The CDR3 DNA follows: TGTGCCAGCACCCCGACAGGGTCTGAAGATACGCAGTATTTT. This sequence joins TRBV7-3 and TRBJ2-3; TRBD1 matches 7 bases. Germline V gene sequence: CDR1 SGHTA, CDR2 FQGTGA. J lost 5 bases, V lost 7 bases, and 9 bases had no gene match. CDR3 length: 14 residues. The full variable domain, rest sourced from reference TRBV7-3 and TRBJ2-3, is GAGVSQTPSNKVTEKGKYVELRCDPISGHTALYWYRQSLGQGPEFLIYFQGTGAADDSGLPNDRFFAVRPEGSVSTLKIQRTERGDSAVYLCASTPTGSEDTQYFGPGTRLTVL.

The V call is TRBV13, the J call TRBJ2-3, with D possibly being TRBD2 (6 bases). The length of the CDR3 is 16 residues. CDR1 and CDR2 (germline): PRHDT, FYEKMQ (reference sequence). Deletions cut 2 bases from V and 1 base from J, with 13 bases between. The CDR3 spells CASSLRGTPGTDTQYF. The CDR3 DNA sequence: TGTGCCAGCAGCTTACGTGGGACTCCGGGCACAGATACGCAGTATTTT.

The chain recombines TRBV6-4 with TRBJ2-1; 10 nucleotides align to TRBD1. V was clipped by 5 bases and J by 7 bases; unmatched bases: 8. CDR3 length: 15 amino acids. Looked up from germline, CDR1 is MRHNA and CDR2 is SNTAGT. The CDR3 here is CASSLTGGTPNEQFF. DNA of the CDR3: TGTGCCAGCAGTCTGACAGGGGGCACCCCAAATGAGCAGTTCTTC.

V gene TRBV12-3 or TRBV12-4 combines with J gene TRBJ2-5; 9 bases are shared with TRBD1. Trimming cost V 6 bases and J 9 bases; bases outside gene matches: 8. The CDR3 is 13 residues long. CDR3 bases: TGTGCCAGCAGCCTCCGGGACAGGGAGGCCCAGTACTTC. Protein: CASSLRDREAQYF.

This clone was detected a few times. The gene calls are TRBV19 and TRBJ1-5; 8 nucleotides match TRBD1. In germline, CDR1 is LNHDA, CDR2 SQIVND (reference sequence). The CDR3 totals 15 residues. Trimming took 4 bases from V and 4 from J; bases not matched to a gene: 6. Here the CDR3 reads CASSTQGARNQPQHF. For the CDR3, the DNA is TGTGCCAGTAGTACCCAGGGGGCTCGGAATCAGCCCCAGCATTTT.

The sample holds one count of this clone. The chain links TRBV9 to TRBJ2-3; perhaps TRBD1 as D (6 bases). The ends were cut back, 3 bases at V and 3 bases at J, with 17 bases in the middle. The germline V gene encodes CDR1 SGDLS and CDR2 YYNGEE. The CDR3 extends over 16 amino acids. The CDR3 DNA follows: TGTGCCAGCAGCGCCGTAACGGACAGCACTACAGATACGCAGTATTTT. Translation gives CASSAVTDSTTDTQYF.

This clone showed up just once. The rearrangement joins TRBV2 to TRBJ2-1, with 9 bases matching TRBD2. Germline lookup yields CDR1 SNHLY and CDR2 FYNNEI. The CDR3 consists of 14 residues. Losses at the gene ends were 5 bases for V and 2 bases for J; bases not matched to a gene: 1. CDR3 in amino acids: CASSSSGTYNEQFF. The CDR3 DNA reads as TGTGCCAGCAGTTCTAGCGGGACCTACAATGAGCAGTTCTTC.

This clone came up once. The V call is TRBV6-4, the J call TRBJ2-1; 16 bases are shared with TRBD2. V lost 0 bases and J lost 12; bases outside the gene matches: 5. Germline V gives CDR1 MRHNA, CDR2 SNTAGT. The CDR3 is made up of 16 amino acids. CDR3 bases: TGTGCCAGCAGTGACTCGGGACTAGCGGGGGGGCCATGGCAGTTCTTC. Translating it yields CASSDSGLAGGPWQFF.

The V gene is TRBV2, the J gene TRBJ2-7; possibly TRBD2 for D (7 bases). The V gene's germline CDR1 is SNHLY and CDR2 FYNNEI. The CDR3 has 13 residues. The V end lost 6 bases, the J end lost 7 bases, and 16 bases lay between the germline ends. The CDR3 loop is CASRSSEGGEQYV. DNA of the CDR3: TGTGCCAGCAGGAGCAGCGAGGGGGGGGAGCAGTACGTC.

The rearrangement joins TRBV5-1 to TRBJ1-2, with D unclear. Germline V lookup: CDR1 SGHRS, CDR2 YFSETQ. The CDR3 consists of 13 residues. Trimming left V 5 bases short and J 4 bases short, with 12 bases between. CDR3 loop: CASRSTGGYGYTF. The CDR3 nucleotides are TGCGCCAGCAGGTCGACGGGAGGCTATGGCTACACCTTC. The whole variable domain, remainder taken from reference TRBV5-1 and TRBJ1-2, is KAGVTQTPRYLIKTRGQQVTLSCSPISGHRSVSWYQQTPGQGLQFLFEYFSETQRNKGNFPGRFSGRQFSNSRSEMNVSTLELGDSALYLCASRSTGGYGYTFGSGTRLTVV.

V is TRBV25-1 and J is TRBJ1-1; 7 bases are a match to TRBD1. V shed 0 bases and J 6 bases; nucleotides not matched to a gene: 7. Germline lookup yields CDR1 MGHDK and CDR2 SYGVNS. The CDR3 covers 15 residues. CDR3 residues: CASSEYEGARAEAFF. CDR3 nucleotides: TGTGCCAGCAGTGAATACGAGGGGGCGCGCGCTGAAGCTTTCTTT.

This clone was seen only once. This chain connects TRBV5-1 to TRBJ1-2, with 10 bases fitting TRBD1. CDR3 length: 14 residues. V gave up 4 bases and J gave up 4 bases; unmatched junction bases: 4. Germline V gives CDR1 SGHRS, CDR2 YFSETQ. For the CDR3, the DNA is TGCGCCAGCAGCGGGACAGGGGAGCTCTATGGCTACACCTTC. Translation gives CASSGTGELYGYTF.

The chain carries TRBV2 and TRBJ1-4; the D gene is possibly TRBD1 (6 bases). Germline loops: CDR1 SNHLY, CDR2 FYNNEI. The V gene lost 7 bases and the J gene lost 6 bases, with 18 bases spanning the gap. This CDR3 contains 15 residues. CDR3 in DNA: TGTGCCAGCATGCCAGGGGCCCCAAGGGATGAAAAACTGTTTTTT. Residues: CASMPGAPRDEKLFF.

The chain is built from TRBV2 and TRBJ2-2, with 10 bases matching TRBD2. This CDR3 spans 16 amino acids. Losses at the gene ends were 6 bases for V and 7 bases for J; bases not matched to a gene: 11. CDR1 and CDR2 (germline): SNHLY, FYNNEI. CDR3 region: CASRARSGGAGGELFF. In DNA form, the CDR3 reads TGTGCCAGCAGGGCCCGGAGCGGGGGGGCCGGCGGGGAGCTGTTTTTT.

The CDR3 protein is CASSLVRGGQINSPLHF. DNA of the CDR3: TGTGCCAGCAGCTTAGTTCGGGGAGGGCAGATAAATTCACCCCTCCACTTT. The V gene is TRBV11-2, the J gene TRBJ1-6; D gene ambiguous. Germline CDR1 reads SGHAT; CDR2 reads FQNNGV. This CDR3 is built from 17 residues. Trimming removed 1 base at V and 7 bases at J, with 17 bases between. The full variable domain, in which reference TRBV11-2 and TRBJ1-6 provide the parts outside the CDR3, is EAGVAQSPRYKIIEKRQSVAFWCNPISGHATLYWYQQILGQGPKLLIQFQNNGVVDDSQLPKDRFSAERLKGVDSTLKIQPAKLEDSAVYLCASSLVRGGQINSPLHFGNGTRLTVT.

This clone was seen only a few times. V and J are TRBV3-1 (or the pseudogene TRBV3-2) and TRBJ1-1, with a weak D call TRBD1 (5 bases). Trimming removed 0 bases from V and 4 bases from J, with 9 bases in between. CDR1 is LGHDT and CDR2 is YNNKEL in the germline V gene (reference sequence). The CDR3 is 14 amino acids. The CDR3 DNA is TGTGCCAGCAGCCAAGAGGGGGGTTCCACTGAAGCTTTCTTT. It specifies CASSQEGGSTEAFF.

CDR3: CASSPGADRYNEQFF. The CDR3 bases are TGTGCCAGCTCACCAGGTGCGGACAGATACAATGAGCAGTTCTTC. The rearrangement links TRBV18 to TRBJ2-1; TRBD1 is a possible D gene (6 bases). The CDR3 is 15 residues long. The V end was cut by 2 bases, the J end by 4 bases, with 12 bases between. Germline-derived CDR1 and CDR2 are KGHSH and LQKENI.

The chain couples TRBV18 to TRBJ1-2; the D is unclear. Trimming stripped 6 bases from V and 1 base from J, with 6 bases between. The germline V gene has CDR1 KGHSH and CDR2 LQKENI. The CDR3 is 12 amino acids. CDR3 DNA sequence: TGTGCCAGCTCCCGGGATAACTATGGCTACACCTTC. Translating it yields CASSRDNYGYTF.

The J gene is TRBJ1-3, the V gene TRBV6-5; TRBD1 agrees at 7 bases. CDR1 is MNHEY and CDR2 is SVGAGI in the germline V gene. J lost 4 bases, V lost 3 bases, and 6 bases had no gene match. The CDR3 covers 15 residues. The DNA for the CDR3 is TGTGCCAGCAGTTATAGGGGGCAAGGAGGAAACACCATATATTTT. Its translation: CASSYRGQGGNTIYF.

The CDR3 nucleotides are TGTGCCAGCAGCCATGACGCGGAAGGGAGGCTGGGCGGCTACACCTTC. It yields the protein CASSHDAEGRLGGYTF. This rearrangement joins TRBV14 to TRBJ1-2; no reliable D call. Germline V gives CDR1 SGHDN, CDR2 FVKESK. V was clipped by 3 bases and J by 8 bases, with 22 bases between them. This CDR3 has 16 amino acids.

This chain connects TRBV9 to TRBJ1-4, with TRBD1 identical over 9 bases. The germline V gene has CDR1 SGDLS and CDR2 YYNGEE. With V trimmed by 2 bases and J by 2 bases, 1 base remained unmatched. The CDR3 spans 15 residues. CDR3 in amino acids: CASSVTGGTNEKLFF. The CDR3 DNA sequence: TGTGCCAGCAGCGTCACAGGGGGCACTAATGAAAAACTGTTTTTT.

Only a few counts were recorded for this clone. The chain joins TRBV30 to TRBJ1-2; TRBD1 aligns across 7 bases. The germline gives CDR1 GTSNPN, CDR2 SVGIG (reference sequence). J gave up 4 bases and V 4 bases, and 15 bases lay outside the gene matches. CDR3 size: 16 residues. The CDR3 nucleotides are TGTGCCTGGACCCCGGGACAGATAATTCGTACCTATGGCTACACCTTC. Its translation is CAWTPGQIIRTYGYTF.

V gene TRBV18 combines with J gene TRBJ2-3; the D gene is possibly TRBD2 (6 bases). This CDR3 has 15 amino acids. Germline values: CDR1 KGHSH, CDR2 LQKENI. Trimming removed 3 bases from V and 0 bases from J, with 10 bases in between. The CDR3 DNA reads as TGTGCCAGCTCACCCGGGACTCCTAGCACAGATACGCAGTATTTT. Amino acids: CASSPGTPSTDTQYF.

The rearrangement joins TRBV11-3 to TRBJ2-3, with 9 bases lining up with TRBD2. Germline CDR1 SGHNT, CDR2 YENEEA. The CDR3 totals 16 residues. The V gene end was trimmed by 4 bases and the J gene end by 2 bases; junction bases not matched to a gene: 7. As DNA, the CDR3 is TGTGCCAGCAGCTCCATGGGACTAGCTGCCACAGATACGCAGTATTTT. Translated, it gives CASSSMGLAATDTQYF.